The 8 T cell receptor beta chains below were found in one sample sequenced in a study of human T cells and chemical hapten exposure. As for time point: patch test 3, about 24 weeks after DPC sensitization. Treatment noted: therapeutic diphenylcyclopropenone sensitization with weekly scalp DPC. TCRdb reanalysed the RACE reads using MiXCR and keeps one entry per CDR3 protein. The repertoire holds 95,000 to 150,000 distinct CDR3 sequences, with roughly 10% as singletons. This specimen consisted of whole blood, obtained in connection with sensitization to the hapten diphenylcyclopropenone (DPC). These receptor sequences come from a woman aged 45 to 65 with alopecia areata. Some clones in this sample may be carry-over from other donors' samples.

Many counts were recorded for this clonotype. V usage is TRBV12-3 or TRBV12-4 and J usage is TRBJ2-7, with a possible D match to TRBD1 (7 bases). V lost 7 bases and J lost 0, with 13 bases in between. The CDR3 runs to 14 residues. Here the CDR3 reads CASNPGDSSYEQYF. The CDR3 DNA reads TGTGCCAGCAACCCGGGGGACAGCTCCTACGAGCAGTACTTC.

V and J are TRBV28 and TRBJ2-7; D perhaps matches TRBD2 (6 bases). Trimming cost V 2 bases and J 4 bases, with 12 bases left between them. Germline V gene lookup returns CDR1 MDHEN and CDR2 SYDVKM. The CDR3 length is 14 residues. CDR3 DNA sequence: TGTGCCAGCAGTTTAAGGGTCGGAGGGTACGAGCAGTACTTC. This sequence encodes CASSLRVGGYEQYF.

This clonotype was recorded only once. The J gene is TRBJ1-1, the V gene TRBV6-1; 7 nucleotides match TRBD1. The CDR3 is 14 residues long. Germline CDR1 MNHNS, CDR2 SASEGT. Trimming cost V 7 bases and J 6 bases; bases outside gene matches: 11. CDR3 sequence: CASNFHRGESEAFF. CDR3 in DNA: TGTGCCAGCAACTTCCACAGGGGAGAGTCTGAAGCTTTCTTT.

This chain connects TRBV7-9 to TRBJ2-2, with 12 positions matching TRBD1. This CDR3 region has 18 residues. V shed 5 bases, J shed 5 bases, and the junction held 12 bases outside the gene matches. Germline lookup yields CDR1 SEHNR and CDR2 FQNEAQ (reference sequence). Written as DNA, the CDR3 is TGTGCCAGCAGCCCGGGGACAGGGGGCGCCTTGGGGACCGGGGAGCTGTTTTTT. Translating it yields CASSPGTGGALGTGELFF.

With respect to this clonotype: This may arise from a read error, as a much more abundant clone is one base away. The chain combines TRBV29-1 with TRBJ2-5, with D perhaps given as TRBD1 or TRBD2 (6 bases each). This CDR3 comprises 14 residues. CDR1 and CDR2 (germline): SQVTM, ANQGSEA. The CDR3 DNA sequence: TGCAGGGTTGAGGGGGGCGCGGGGTACGAGACCCAGTACTTC. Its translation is CRVEGGAGYETQYF.

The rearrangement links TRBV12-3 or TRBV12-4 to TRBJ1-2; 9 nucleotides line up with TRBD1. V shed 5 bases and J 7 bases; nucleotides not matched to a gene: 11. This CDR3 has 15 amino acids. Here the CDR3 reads CASSPGTGRDGGYTF. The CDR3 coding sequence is TGTGCCAGCAGTCCCGGGACAGGGAGGGATGGTGGCTACACCTTC.

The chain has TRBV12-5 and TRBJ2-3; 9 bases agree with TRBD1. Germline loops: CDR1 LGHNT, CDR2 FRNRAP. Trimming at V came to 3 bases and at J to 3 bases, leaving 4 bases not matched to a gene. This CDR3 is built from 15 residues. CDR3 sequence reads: CASGFRDRETDTQYF. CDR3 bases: TGTGCTAGTGGTTTCCGGGACAGGGAAACAGATACGCAGTATTTT.

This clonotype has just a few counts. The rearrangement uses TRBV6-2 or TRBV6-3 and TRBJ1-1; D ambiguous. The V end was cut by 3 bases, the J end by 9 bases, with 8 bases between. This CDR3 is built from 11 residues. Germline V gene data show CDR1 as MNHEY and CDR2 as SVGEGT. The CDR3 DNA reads TGTGCCAGCAGTTATGGTGTGAAAGCTTTCTTT. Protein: CASSYGVKAFF.